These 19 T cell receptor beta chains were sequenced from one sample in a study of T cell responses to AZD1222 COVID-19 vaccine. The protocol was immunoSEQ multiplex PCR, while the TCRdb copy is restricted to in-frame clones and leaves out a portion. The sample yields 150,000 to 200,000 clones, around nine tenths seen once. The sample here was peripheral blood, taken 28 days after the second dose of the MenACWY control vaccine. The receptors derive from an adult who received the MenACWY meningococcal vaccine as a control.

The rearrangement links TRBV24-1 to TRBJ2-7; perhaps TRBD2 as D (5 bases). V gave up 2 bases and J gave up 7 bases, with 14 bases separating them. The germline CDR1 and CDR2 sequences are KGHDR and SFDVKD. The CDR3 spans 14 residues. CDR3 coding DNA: TGTGCCACCAGTGATTACCGGGATTCGGGGGAGCAGTACTTC. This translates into CATSDYRDSGEQYF.

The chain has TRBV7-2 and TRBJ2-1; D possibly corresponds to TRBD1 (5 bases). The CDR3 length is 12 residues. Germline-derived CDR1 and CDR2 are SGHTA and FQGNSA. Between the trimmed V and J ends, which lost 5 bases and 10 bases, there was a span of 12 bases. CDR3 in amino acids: CASSRPKGEQFF. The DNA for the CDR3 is TGTGCCAGCAGCCGCCCTAAGGGGGAGCAGTTCTTC.

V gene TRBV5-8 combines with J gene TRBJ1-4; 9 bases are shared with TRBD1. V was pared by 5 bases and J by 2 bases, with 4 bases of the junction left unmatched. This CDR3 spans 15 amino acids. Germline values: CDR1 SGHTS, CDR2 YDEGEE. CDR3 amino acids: CASSLGQGTNEKLFF. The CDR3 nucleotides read TGTGCCAGCAGTTTAGGACAGGGGACTAATGAAAAACTGTTTTTT. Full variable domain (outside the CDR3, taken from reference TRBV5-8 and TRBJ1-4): EAGVTQSPTHLIKTRGQQATLRCSPISGHTSVYWYQQALGLGLQFLLWYDEGEERNRGNFPPRFSGRQFPNYSSELNVNALELEDSALYLCASSLGQGTNEKLFFGSGTQLSVL.

The CDR3 sequence: CASSFGTSGTQETQYF. The CDR3 DNA follows: TGTGCCAGCAGCTTCGGGACTAGCGGGACGCAAGAGACCCAGTACTTC. This chain uses TRBV11-3 with TRBJ2-5; 13 nucleotides agree with TRBD2. Germline V gene lookup returns CDR1 SGHNT and CDR2 YENEEA. The CDR3 has 16 residues. Trimming removed 3 bases from V and 2 bases from J; junction bases left unmatched: 3.

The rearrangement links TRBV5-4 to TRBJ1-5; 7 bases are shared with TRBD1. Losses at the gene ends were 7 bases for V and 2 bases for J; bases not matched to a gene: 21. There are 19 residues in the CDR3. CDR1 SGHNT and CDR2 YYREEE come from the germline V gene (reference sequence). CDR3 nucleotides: TGTGCCAGCCCCCGGCTAATAGACAGGGCGGTTATTGGCAATCAGCCCCAGCATTTT. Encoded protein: CASPRLIDRAVIGNQPQHF.

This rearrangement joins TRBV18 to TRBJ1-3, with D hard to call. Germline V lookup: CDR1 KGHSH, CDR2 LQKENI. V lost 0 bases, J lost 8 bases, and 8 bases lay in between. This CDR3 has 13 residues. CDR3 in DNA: TGTGCCAGCTCACCACCGGATCAGTACACCATATATTTT. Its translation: CASSPPDQYTIYF.

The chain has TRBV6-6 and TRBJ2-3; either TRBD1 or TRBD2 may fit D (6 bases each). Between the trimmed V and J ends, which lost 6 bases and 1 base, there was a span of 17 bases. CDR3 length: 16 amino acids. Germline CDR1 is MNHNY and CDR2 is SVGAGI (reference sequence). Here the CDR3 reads CASSPQGGYGTDTQYF. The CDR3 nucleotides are TGTGCCAGCAGCCCACAGGGAGGCTATGGCACAGATACGCAGTATTTT.

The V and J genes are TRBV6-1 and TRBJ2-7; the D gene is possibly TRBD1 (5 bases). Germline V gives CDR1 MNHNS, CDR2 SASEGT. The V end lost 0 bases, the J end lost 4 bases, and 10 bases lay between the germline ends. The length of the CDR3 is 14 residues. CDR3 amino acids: CASSEADSYYEQYF. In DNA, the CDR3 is TGTGCCAGCAGTGAAGCTGACAGCTATTACGAGCAGTACTTC.

CDR3 sequence (DNA): TGTGCCAGCAGTCTAAGGTGGGACCAGCCCCAGCATTTT. Translating gives CASSLRWDQPQHF. The chain employs TRBV12-3 or TRBV12-4 and TRBJ1-5; D is perhaps TRBD1 (5 bases). V was pared by 5 bases and J by 7 bases, with 12 bases between. The CDR3 consists of 13 residues.

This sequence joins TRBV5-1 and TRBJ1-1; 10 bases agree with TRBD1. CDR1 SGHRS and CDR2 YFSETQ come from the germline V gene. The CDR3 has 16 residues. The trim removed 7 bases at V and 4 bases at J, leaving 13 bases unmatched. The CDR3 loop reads CASEAGTGAGGTEAFF. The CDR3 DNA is TGCGCCAGCGAGGCTGGGACAGGGGCCGGGGGCACTGAAGCTTTCTTT. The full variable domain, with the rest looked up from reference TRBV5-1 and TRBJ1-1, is KAGVTQTPRYLIKTRGQQVTLSCSPISGHRSVSWYQQTPGQGLQFLFEYFSETQRNKGNFPGRFSGRQFSNSRSEMNVSTLELGDSALYLCASEAGTGAGGTEAFFGQGTRLTVV.

CDR3 DNA sequence: TGCGCCAGCAGCCAGGGACTAGCGGGAGCCCGTGAGCAGTTCTTC. Translated, it gives CASSQGLAGAREQFF. The chain employs TRBV4-3 and TRBJ2-1; TRBD2 agrees at 14 bases. The V gene end was trimmed by 3 bases and the J gene end by 9 bases; junction bases not matched to a gene: 4. Germline CDR1 and CDR2: LGHNA and YSLEER. There are 15 residues in the CDR3.

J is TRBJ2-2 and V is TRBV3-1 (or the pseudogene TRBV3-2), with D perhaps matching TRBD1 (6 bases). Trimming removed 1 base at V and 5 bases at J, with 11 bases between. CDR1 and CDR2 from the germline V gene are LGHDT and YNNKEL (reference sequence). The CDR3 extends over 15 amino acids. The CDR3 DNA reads TGTGCCAGCAGCCAAGTGGGGGCCCTAACCGGGGAGCTGTTTTTT. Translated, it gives CASSQVGALTGELFF.

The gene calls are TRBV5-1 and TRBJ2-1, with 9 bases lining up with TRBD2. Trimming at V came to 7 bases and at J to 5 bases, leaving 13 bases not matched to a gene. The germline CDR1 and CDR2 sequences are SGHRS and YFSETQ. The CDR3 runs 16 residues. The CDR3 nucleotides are TGCGCCAGCGGCAGAACCGGGACTAGCAACCACAATGAGCAGTTCTTC. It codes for CASGRTGTSNHNEQFF. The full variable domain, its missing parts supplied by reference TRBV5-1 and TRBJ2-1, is KAGVTQTPRYLIKTRGQQVTLSCSPISGHRSVSWYQQTPGQGLQFLFEYFSETQRNKGNFPGRFSGRQFSNSRSEMNVSTLELGDSALYLCASGRTGTSNHNEQFFGPGTRLTVL.

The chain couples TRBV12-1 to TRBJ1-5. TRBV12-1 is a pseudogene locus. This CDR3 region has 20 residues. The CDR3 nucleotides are TGTGCCAGCAGCTTTGTGGGAAAAACACCGCGGCAGCATAGCAATCAGCCCCAGCATTTT. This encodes CASSFVGKTPRQHSNQPQHF.

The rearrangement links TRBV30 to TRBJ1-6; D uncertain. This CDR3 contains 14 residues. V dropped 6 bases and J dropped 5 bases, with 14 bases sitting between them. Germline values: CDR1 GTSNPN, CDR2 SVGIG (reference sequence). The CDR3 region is CACPPGGNNSPLHF. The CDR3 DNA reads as TGTGCCTGCCCGCCTGGCGGGAATAATTCACCCCTCCACTTT.

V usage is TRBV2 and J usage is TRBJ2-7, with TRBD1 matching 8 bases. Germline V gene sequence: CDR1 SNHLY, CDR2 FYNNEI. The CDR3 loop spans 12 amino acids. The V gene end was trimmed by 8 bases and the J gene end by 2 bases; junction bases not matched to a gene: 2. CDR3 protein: CASQGAPYEQYF. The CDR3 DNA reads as TGTGCCAGCCAGGGGGCTCCCTACGAGCAGTACTTC.

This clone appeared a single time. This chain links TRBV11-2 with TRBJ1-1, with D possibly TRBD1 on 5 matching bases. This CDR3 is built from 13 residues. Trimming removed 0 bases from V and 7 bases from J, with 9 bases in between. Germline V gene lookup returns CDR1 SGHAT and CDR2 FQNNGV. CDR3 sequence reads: CASSLEWGFEAFF. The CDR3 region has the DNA TGTGCCAGCAGCTTAGAATGGGGCTTTGAAGCTTTCTTT.

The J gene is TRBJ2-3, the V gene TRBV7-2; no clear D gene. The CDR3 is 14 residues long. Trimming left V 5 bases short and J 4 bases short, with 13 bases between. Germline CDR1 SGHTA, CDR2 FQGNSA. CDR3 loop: CASSITTVSDTQYF. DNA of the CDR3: TGTGCCAGCAGCATAACTACTGTGTCAGATACGCAGTATTTT.

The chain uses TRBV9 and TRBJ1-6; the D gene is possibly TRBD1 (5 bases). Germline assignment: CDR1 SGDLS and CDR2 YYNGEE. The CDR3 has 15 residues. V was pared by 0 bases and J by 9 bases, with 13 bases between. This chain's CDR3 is CASSVEGGRGSPLHF. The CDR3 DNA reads TGTGCCAGCAGCGTAGAAGGCGGGAGGGGTTCACCCCTCCACTTT.